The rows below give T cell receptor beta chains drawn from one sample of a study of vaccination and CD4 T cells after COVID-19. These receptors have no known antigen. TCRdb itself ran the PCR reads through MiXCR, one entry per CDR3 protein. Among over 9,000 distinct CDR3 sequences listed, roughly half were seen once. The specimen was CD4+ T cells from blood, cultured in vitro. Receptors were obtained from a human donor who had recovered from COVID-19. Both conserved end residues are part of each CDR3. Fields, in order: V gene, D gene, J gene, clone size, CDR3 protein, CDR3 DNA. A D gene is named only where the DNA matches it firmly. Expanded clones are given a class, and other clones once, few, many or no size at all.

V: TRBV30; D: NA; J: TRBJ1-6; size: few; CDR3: CAWKGEGSSPLHF; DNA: TGTGCCTGGAAAGGAGAGGGTAGTTCACCCCTCCACTTT
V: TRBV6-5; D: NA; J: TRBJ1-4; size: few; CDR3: CASSLGLNEKLFF; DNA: TGTGCCAGCAGTTTGGGCCTTAATGAAAAACTGTTTTTT
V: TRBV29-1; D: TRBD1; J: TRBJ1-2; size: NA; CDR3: CSVGQGMRGYTF; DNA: TGCAGCGTCGGACAGGGGATGAGGGGCTACACCTTC
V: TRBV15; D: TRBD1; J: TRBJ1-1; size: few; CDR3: CATSRQGAGAKMNTEAFF; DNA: TGTGCCACCAGCAGACAGGGGGCCGGGGCGAAGATGAACACTGAAGCTTTCTTT
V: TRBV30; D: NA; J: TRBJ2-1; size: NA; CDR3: CAWSPPGGGLDEQFF; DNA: TGTGCCTGGAGTCCCCCAGGGGGGGGTTTGGATGAGCAGTTCTTC
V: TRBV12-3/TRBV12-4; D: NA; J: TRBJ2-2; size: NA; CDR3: CASSFLSNTGELFF; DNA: TGTGCCAGCAGTTTTCTGTCGAACACCGGGGAGCTGTTTTTT
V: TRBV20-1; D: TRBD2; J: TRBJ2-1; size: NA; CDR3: CSARDVAGGGSYNEQFF; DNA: TGCAGTGCTAGAGACGTAGCGGGAGGAGGATCCTACAATGAGCAGTTCTTC
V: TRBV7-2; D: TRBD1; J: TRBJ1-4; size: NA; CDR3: CASSSGTGTHLFF; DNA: TGTGCCAGCAGCTCCGGGACAGGAACCCATCTGTTTTTT
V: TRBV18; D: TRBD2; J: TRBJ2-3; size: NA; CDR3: CASSPTSGLTDTQYF; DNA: TGTGCCAGCTCACCGACTAGCGGACTCACAGATACGCAGTATTTT
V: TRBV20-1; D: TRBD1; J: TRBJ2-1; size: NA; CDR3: CSASPGTGTSEQFF; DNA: TGCAGTGCCAGTCCCGGGACAGGGACGAGTGAGCAGTTCTTC
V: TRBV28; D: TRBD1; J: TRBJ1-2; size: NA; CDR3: CASSLQPGQGLYGYTF; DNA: TGTGCCAGCAGTTTACAACCGGGACAGGGCCTCTATGGCTACACCTTC
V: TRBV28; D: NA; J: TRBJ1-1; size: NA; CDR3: CASSSGAGYSTEAFF; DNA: TGTGCCAGCTCCTCAGGGGCAGGGTATAGCACTGAAGCTTTCTTT
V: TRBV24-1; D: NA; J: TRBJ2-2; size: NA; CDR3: CATSDPSGPGETGELFF; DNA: TGTGCCACCAGTGACCCCTCGGGCCCGGGGGAAACCGGGGAGCTGTTTTTT
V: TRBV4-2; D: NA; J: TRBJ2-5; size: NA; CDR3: CASSQARYQETQYF; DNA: TGTGCCAGCAGCCAAGCAAGGTACCAAGAGACCCAGTACTTC
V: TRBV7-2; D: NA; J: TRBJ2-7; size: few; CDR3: CASSLGVRSYEQYF; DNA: TGTGCCAGCAGCTTAGGGGTCAGATCCTACGAGCAGTACTTC
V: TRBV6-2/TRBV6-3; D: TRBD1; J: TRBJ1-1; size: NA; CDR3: CASSPRQGQKAAFF; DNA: TGTGCCAGCAGTCCTCGACAGGGCCAAAAGGCGGCTTTCTTT
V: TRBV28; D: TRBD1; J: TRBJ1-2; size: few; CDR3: CASSQGGTGGGRYGYTF; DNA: TGTGCCAGCAGTCAGGGGGGGACAGGGGGCGGACGGTATGGCTACACCTTC
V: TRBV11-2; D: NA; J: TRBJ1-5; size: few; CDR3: CASSLGQGPQPQHF; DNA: TGTGCCAGCAGCTTAGGGCAGGGCCCCCAGCCCCAGCATTTT
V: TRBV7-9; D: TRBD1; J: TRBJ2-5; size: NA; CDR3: CASSLALRTGETQYF; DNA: TGTGCCAGCAGCTTAGCACTTCGGACAGGGGAGACCCAGTACTTC
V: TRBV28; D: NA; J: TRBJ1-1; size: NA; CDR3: CASSFTGRGLTEAFF; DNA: TGTGCCAGCAGTTTTACGGGCAGGGGACTTACTGAAGCTTTCTTT
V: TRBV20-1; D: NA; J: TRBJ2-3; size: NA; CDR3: CSANMGRGTDTQYF; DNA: TGCAGTGCGAATATGGGCAGAGGCACAGATACGCAGTATTTT
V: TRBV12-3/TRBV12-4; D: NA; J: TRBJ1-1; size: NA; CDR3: CASSSSDWMTTEAFF; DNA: TGTGCCAGCAGTTCCTCGGACTGGATGACAACTGAAGCTTTCTTT
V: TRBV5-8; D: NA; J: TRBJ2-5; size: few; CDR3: CASSLEGRYQETQYF; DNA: TGTGCCAGCAGCTTGGAGGGGAGGTACCAAGAGACCCAGTACTTC
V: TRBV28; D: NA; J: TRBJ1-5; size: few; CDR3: CASSSGIQPQHF; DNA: TGTGCCAGCAGTTCGGGTATTCAGCCCCAGCATTTT